This T cell receptor beta chain is drawn from a study of CD8 T cells in Susac syndrome. The RNA input was about 0.5 to 1 ug, and it was reverse transcribed with random hexamers. Amplification of TCR beta CDR3 spanned 54 Vbeta and 13 Jbeta via immunoSEQ multiplex PCR. Via MiXCR, TCRdb re-called the immunoSEQ multiplex PCR reads, giving one row per CDR3 protein. The sample carries some 180,000 distinct CDR3 sequences, approximately 94% recorded once. V dropped 3 bases and J dropped 3 bases, with 12 bases sitting between them. Per germline, CDR1 DFQATT and CDR2 SNEGSKA (reference sequence). The CDR3 loop spans 13 amino acids.

This clonotype originated in a human donor in good health. Sample: CD4+ T cells from PBMCs. This sequence joins TRBV20-1 and TRBJ2-7; a weak D match, TRBD1 (5 bases). The CDR3: CSASRQGLYEQYF. The CDR3 DNA reads as TGCAGTGCTAGTCGGCAGGGCCTCTACGAGCAGTACTTC.